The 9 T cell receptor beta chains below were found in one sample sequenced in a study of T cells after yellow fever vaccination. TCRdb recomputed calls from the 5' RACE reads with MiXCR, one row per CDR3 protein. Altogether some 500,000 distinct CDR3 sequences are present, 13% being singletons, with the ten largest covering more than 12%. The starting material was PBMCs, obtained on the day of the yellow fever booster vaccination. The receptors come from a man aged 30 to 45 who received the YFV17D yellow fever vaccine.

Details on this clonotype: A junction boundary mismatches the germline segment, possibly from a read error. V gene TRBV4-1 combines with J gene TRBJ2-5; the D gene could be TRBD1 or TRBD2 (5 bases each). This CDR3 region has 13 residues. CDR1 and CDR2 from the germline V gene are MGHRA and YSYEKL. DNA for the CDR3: TGTGCCAGCAGCCCGGGGCTCCCGGGCTCCCAGTACTTC. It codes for CASSPGLPGSQYF.

This CDR3 reads CASSLGRQGTSGAFF. The CDR3 region has the DNA TGTGCCAGCAGTTTGGGGAGACAGGGCACCTCGGGGGCTTTCTTT. The rearrangement joins TRBV28 to TRBJ1-1; 7 bases agree with TRBD1. Germline lookup yields CDR1 MDHEN and CDR2 SYDVKM. The CDR3 contains 15 residues. V trimming: 3 bases; J trimming: 11 bases; junction bases outside the gene matches: 15.

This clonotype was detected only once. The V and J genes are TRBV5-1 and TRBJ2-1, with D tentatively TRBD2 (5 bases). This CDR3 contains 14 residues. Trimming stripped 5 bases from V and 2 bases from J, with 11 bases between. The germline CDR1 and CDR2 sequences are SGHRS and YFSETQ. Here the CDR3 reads CASRLASTYNEQFF. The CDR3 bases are TGCGCCAGCAGGTTAGCGAGCACCTACAATGAGCAGTTCTTC. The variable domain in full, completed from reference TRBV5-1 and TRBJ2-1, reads KAGVTQTPRYLIKTRGQQVTLSCSPISGHRSVSWYQQTPGQGLQFLFEYFSETQRNKGNFPGRFSGRQFSNSRSEMNVSTLELGDSALYLCASRLASTYNEQFFGPGTRLTVL.

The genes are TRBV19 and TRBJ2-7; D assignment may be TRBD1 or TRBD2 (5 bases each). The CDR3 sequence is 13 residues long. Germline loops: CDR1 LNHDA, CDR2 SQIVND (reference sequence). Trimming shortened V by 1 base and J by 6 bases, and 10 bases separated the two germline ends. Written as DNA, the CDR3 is TGTGCCAGTAGTATAGTAGGGGAGATCGAGCAGTACTTC. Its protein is CASSIVGEIEQYF.

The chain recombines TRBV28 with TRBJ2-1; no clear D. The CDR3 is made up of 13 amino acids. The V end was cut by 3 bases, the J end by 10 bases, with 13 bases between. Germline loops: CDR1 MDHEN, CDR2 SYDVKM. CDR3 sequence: CASSFTLSLEQFF. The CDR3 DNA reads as TGTGCCAGCAGTTTTACCCTATCATTGGAGCAGTTCTTC.

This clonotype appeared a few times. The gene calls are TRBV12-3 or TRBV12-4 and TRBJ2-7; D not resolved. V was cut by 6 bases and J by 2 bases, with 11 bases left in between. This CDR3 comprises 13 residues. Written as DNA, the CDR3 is TGTGCCAGCAGCCCTCAGGATCCCTACGAGCAGTACTTC. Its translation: CASSPQDPYEQYF.

CDR3 in amino acids: CASSAALRGIYGYTF. CDR3 sequence (DNA): TGTGCCAGTAGTGCAGCGCTCAGGGGGATCTATGGCTACACCTTC. V is TRBV19 and J is TRBJ1-2; the match to TRBD1 covers 7 bases. CDR1 LNHDA and CDR2 SQIVND come from the germline V gene (reference sequence). The V and J ends lost 5 bases and 4 bases, in that order; junction bases with no gene match: 10. The CDR3 length is 15 residues.

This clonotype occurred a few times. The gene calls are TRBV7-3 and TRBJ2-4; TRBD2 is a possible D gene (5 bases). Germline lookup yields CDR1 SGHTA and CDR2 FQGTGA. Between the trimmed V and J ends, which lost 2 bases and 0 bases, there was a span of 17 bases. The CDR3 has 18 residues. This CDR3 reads CASSLGGRRDLAKNIQYF. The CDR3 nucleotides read TGTGCCAGCAGCTTAGGAGGCCGAAGAGATCTAGCCAAAAACATTCAGTACTTC.

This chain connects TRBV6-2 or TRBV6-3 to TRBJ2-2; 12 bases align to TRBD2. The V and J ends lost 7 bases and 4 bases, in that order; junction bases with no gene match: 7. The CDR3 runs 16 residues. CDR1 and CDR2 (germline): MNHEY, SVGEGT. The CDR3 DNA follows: TGTGCCAGCATGACTAGCGGGAGCAGCCGCACCGGGGAGCTGTTTTTT. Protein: CASMTSGSSRTGELFF.